The clone carrying this TCR beta chain showed up many times. These data originate in a study of T cells in Graves' hyperthyroidism and ophthalmopathy. The germline V gene has CDR1 SNHLY and CDR2 FYNNEI. V gave up 5 bases and J gave up 0 bases; unmatched junction bases: 6. The CDR3 loop spans 15 amino acids. TCR beta CDR3 regions were amplified from RNA transcripts. TCR CDR3 regions were first amplified by RT-PCR with HTBI primers. One entry per CDR3 protein, called by TCRdb with MiXCR from the multiplex PCR reads. The profile shows under 450,000 distinct CDR3 sequences, roughly 15% of them singletons. This TCR was recovered from a woman aged 30 to 39 with Graves' hyperthyroidism that later progressed to Graves' ophthalmopathy. The sequenced material came from blood. This rearrangement joins TRBV2 to TRBJ1-1, with TRBD1 identical over 7 bases. The CDR3 DNA reads as TGTGCCAGCAGTAATCCGGGACAGATGAACACTGAAGCTTTCTTT. Its translation is CASSNPGQMNTEAFF.